This TCR beta chain was obtained from a study of shared clonotypes between healthy human individuals. Only in-frame clones appear in the TCRdb table, and some are missing; sequencing was by immunoSEQ multiplex PCR. The sample lists about a million clones, 77% seen once, with 0.85% to 1% in the top ten. The material sequenced was memory CD4+ T cells from PBMCs. As for subset: CD45RA-negative fraction. This clonotype was obtained from a man in his late teens or twenties in good health. Some clones in this sample may be carry-over from other donors' samples.

The CDR3 DNA is TGTGCCAGCTCACCGCGGGAGGCTAACTATGGCTACACCTTC. Its protein is CASSPREANYGYTF. The chain employs TRBV18 and TRBJ1-2; D is unclear. CDR3 size: 14 residues. The germline gives CDR1 KGHSH, CDR2 LQKENI. The V and J ends lost 3 bases and 0 bases respectively, with 8 bases between them.